A selection of T cell receptor beta chains follows, all from one sample in a study of blood T cells in healthy people across ages. TCRdb redid the calling of the 5' RACE reads with MiXCR, one entry per CDR3 protein. The table has more than 650,000 distinct CDR3 sequences, about 20% seen once. Sequenced material: blood. The receptors derive from a man between 65 and 79 years old in good health. Each CDR3 is given with its conserved first and last residue. Fields, in order: clone size, V gene, CDR3 protein. Expanded clones get a size class; other rows say once, few or many, or leave the size out.

clone_size: few
v_call: TRBV7-2
cdr3_aa: CASSLVNSWDGQFF

clone_size: .
v_call: TRBV7-9
cdr3_aa: CASSLSSTGAVQPQHF

clone_size: .
v_call: TRBV7-2
cdr3_aa: CASSPTGGGNIQYF

clone_size: .
v_call: TRBV7-2
cdr3_aa: CASSSRTSGGDTQYF

clone_size: few
v_call: TRBV9
cdr3_aa: CASSVAGDPYEQYF

clone_size: many
v_call: TRBV11-2
cdr3_aa: CASSLLPAPTDTQYF

clone_size: .
v_call: TRBV27
cdr3_aa: CASSDGGGVNTEAFF

clone_size: .
v_call: TRBV3-1
cdr3_aa: CASSQDRRLNQPQHF

clone_size: many
v_call: TRBV15
cdr3_aa: CATSSTGLGTDTQYF

clone_size: .
v_call: TRBV3-1
cdr3_aa: CASSQGPTSEQYF

clone_size: .
v_call: TRBV10-2
cdr3_aa: CASSEGVGVSDYGYTF

clone_size: .
v_call: TRBV11-2
cdr3_aa: CASSLDRSVETQYF

clone_size: .
v_call: TRBV20-1
cdr3_aa: CSARGRRKETQYF

clone_size: few
v_call: TRBV18
cdr3_aa: CASSPPLASYNEQFF

clone_size: .
v_call: TRBV12-3/TRBV12-4
cdr3_aa: CASSSRQGVETQYF

clone_size: .
v_call: TRBV5-6
cdr3_aa: CASSFFKVGGTEAFF

clone_size: .
v_call: TRBV6-4
cdr3_aa: CASSDSGDGRYGYTF

clone_size: few
v_call: TRBV5-1
cdr3_aa: CASSSTLPSGANVLTF

clone_size: .
v_call: TRBV20-1
cdr3_aa: CSARSAKNTEAFF

clone_size: .
v_call: TRBV5-4
cdr3_aa: CASSLRDRWQPTNEKLFF

clone_size: .
v_call: TRBV12-3/TRBV12-4
cdr3_aa: CASSFWLAGASNEQFF

clone_size: .
v_call: TRBV6-1
cdr3_aa: CASSESHTGGYIQYF

clone_size: many
v_call: TRBV7-2
cdr3_aa: CASSLGGTTYNEQFF